This T cell receptor (beta chain) was captured by sequencing in a study of long-term antiretroviral therapy in people with HIV. Runs used v3.0 of the immunoSEQ assay and were done at survey level. In sequencing, roughly 40,000-55,000 T-cell genomes per sample were targeted. Generated by immunoSEQ multiplex PCR, the TCRdb table keeps only in-frame clones and is missing some. The repertoire holds about 30,000 clones, with roughly 90% as singletons. Remarks on this clone: What it binds is not known.

Study-level results: After ART, diversity increased yet remained lower than transplant donor controls.

V lost 5 bases and J lost 2; bases outside the gene matches: 4. The CDR3 runs 14 residues. Per germline, CDR1 LNHNV and CDR2 YYDKDF (reference sequence). The rearrangement joins TRBV15 to TRBJ2-5, with TRBD1 matching over 8 bases. The sequence was collected from a woman between 35 and 50 years old with HIV. Sequences were derived from unsorted PBMCs, sampled 5 to 5.5 years after starting antiretroviral therapy. CDR3 region: CATSQGQEQETQYF. The CDR3 DNA reads as TGTGCCACCAGCCAGGGACAGGAACAAGAGACCCAGTACTTC.